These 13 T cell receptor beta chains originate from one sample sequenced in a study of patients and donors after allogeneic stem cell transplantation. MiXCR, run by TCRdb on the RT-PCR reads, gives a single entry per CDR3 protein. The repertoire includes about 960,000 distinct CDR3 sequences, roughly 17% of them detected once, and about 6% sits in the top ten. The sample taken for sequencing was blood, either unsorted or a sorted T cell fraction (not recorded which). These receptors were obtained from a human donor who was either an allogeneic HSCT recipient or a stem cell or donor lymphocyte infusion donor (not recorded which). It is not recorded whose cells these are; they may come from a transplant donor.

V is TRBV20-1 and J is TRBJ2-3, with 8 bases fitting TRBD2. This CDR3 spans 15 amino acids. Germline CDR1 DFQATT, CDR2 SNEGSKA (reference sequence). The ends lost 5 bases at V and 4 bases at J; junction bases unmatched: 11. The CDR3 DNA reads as TGCAGTGCTTCGAAGCCGGTAGCGGGACCAGATACGCAGTATTTT. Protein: CSASKPVAGPDTQYF.

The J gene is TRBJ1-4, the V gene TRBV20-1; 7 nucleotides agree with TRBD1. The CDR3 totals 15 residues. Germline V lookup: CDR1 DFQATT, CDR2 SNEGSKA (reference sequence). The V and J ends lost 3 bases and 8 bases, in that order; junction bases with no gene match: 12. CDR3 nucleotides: TGCAGTGCTAGTGCGGTCGACAGGGCATACGAAAAACTGTTTTTT. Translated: CSASAVDRAYEKLFF.

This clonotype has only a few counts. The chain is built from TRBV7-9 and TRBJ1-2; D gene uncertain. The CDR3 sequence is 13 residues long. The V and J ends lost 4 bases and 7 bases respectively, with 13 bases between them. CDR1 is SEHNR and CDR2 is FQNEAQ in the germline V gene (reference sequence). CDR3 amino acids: CASSSTLESGYTF. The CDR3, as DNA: TGTGCCAGCAGCTCGACCTTGGAGAGTGGCTACACCTTC.

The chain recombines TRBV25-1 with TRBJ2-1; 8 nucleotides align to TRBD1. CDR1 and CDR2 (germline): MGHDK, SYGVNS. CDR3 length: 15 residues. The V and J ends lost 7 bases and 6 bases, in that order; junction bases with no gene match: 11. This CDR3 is CASTLDRVSFNEQFF. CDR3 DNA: TGTGCCAGCACCCTGGACAGGGTGAGTTTCAATGAGCAGTTCTTC.

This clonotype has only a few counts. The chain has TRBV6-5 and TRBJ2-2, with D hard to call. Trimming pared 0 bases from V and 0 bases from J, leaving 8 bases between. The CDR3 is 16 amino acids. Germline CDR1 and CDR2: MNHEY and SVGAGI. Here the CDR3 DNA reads TGTGCCAGCAGTTACTCGAGTCAGTCGAACACCGGGGAGCTGTTTTTT. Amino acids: CASSYSSQSNTGELFF.

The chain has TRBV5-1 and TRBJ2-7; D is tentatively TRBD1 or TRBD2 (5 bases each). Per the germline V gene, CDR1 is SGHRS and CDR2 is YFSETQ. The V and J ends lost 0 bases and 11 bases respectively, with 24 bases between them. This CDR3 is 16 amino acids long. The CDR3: CASSLGVGATLLREYF. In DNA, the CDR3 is TGCGCCAGCAGCTTGGGCGTCGGGGCCACCTTGCTCCGGGAGTACTTC.

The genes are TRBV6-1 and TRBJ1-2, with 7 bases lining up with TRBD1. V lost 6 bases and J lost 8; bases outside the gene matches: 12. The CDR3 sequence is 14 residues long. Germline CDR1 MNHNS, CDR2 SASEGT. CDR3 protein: CASSRGQSSGGYTF. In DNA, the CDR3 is TGTGCCAGCAGCCGGGGACAGAGCTCTGGGGGCTACACCTTC.

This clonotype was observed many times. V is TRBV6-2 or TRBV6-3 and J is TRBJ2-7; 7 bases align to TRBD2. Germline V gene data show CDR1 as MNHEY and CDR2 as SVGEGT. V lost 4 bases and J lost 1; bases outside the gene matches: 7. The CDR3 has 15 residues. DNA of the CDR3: TGTGCCAGCAGTTCTGCGGGAGTGGAATCCTACGAGCAGTACTTC. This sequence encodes CASSSAGVESYEQYF.

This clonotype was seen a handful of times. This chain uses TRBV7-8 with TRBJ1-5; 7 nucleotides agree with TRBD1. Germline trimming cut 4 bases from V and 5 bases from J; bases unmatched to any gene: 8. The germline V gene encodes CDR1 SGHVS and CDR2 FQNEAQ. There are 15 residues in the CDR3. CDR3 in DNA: TGTGCCAGCAGCTCTCTCGACAGGGCCCATCAGCCCCAGCATTTT. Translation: CASSSLDRAHQPQHF.

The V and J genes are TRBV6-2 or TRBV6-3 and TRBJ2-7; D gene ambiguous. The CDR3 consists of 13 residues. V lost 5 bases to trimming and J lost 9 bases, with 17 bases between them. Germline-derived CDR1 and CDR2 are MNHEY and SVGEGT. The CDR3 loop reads CASSPYAGWWQYF. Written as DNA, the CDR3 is TGTGCCAGCAGTCCCTACGCAGGATGGTGGCAGTACTTC.

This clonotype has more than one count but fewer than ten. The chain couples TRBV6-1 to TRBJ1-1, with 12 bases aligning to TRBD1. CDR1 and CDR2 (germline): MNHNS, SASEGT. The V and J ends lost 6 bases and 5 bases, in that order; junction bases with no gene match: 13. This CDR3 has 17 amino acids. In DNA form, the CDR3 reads TGTGCCAGCAGGCCGGGACAGGGGGCGCTTCTGGGAACTGAAGCTTTCTTT. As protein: CASRPGQGALLGTEAFF.

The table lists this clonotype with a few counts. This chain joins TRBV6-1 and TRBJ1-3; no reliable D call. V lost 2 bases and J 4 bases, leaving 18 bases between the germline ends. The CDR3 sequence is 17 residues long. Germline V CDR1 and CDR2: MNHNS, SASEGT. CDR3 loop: CASSEIDSPFQGNTIYF. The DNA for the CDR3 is TGTGCCAGCAGTGAAATAGACTCTCCGTTCCAGGGAAACACCATATATTTT.

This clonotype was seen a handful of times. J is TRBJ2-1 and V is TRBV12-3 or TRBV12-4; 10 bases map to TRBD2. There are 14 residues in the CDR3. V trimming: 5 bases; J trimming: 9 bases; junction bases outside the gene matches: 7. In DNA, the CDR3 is TGTGCCAGCAGTGAAGCGGGGGGGCCGGTTGAGCAGTTCTTC. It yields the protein CASSEAGGPVEQFF.